Listed below are T cell receptor beta chains from one sample, sequenced in a study of sequential checkpoint blockade in melanoma. The protocol was immunoSEQ multiplex PCR, while the TCRdb copy is restricted to in-frame clones and leaves out a portion. The profile shows 25,000 to 30,000 clones, about 72% of them singletons. The sample was CD8+ T cells sorted from blood (inferred from file names), taken from a patient given nivolumab and ipilimumab in sequence. The origin of the receptors is a human donor with melanoma. The CDR3 runs from the conserved cysteine through the conserved F or W. A D gene is named only where the DNA matches it firmly. Size values are once, few and many counts, or a class for expanded clones, and some rows have none.

v_call: TRBV5-8; clone_size: -; j_call: TRBJ1-4; cdr3_length: 17; d_call: TRBD1; cdr3_aa: CASSPIPGQGRREKLFF; cdr3_nt: TGTGCCAGCAGCCCGATCCCGGGACAGGGAAGGCGGGAAAAACTGTTTTTT
v_call: TRBV30; clone_size: -; j_call: TRBJ1-3; cdr3_length: 16; d_call: -; cdr3_aa: CAWSGYSERSGNTIYF; cdr3_nt: TGTGCCTGGAGTGGATACAGTGAACGCTCTGGAAACACCATATATTTT
v_call: TRBV5-1; clone_size: -; j_call: TRBJ2-2; cdr3_length: 16; d_call: -; cdr3_aa: CASSSPQGIDTGELFF; cdr3_nt: TGCGCCAGCAGCTCCCCGCAGGGGATCGACACCGGGGAGCTGTTTTTT
v_call: TRBV6-4; clone_size: many; j_call: TRBJ2-2; cdr3_length: 18; d_call: TRBD1; cdr3_aa: CASSDEAGGFLNTGELFF; cdr3_nt: TGTGCCAGCAGTGACGAGGCAGGGGGCTTTCTGAACACCGGGGAGCTGTTTTTT
v_call: TRBV7-3; clone_size: -; j_call: TRBJ2-1; cdr3_length: 13; d_call: -; cdr3_aa: CASSPSGGHEQFF; cdr3_nt: TGTGCCAGCAGCCCCTCGGGGGGCCATGAGCAGTTCTTC
v_call: TRBV5-1; clone_size: -; j_call: TRBJ2-7; cdr3_length: 12; d_call: -; cdr3_aa: CASSEAGGEQYF; cdr3_nt: TGCGCCAGCAGCGAAGCCGGCGGCGAGCAGTACTTC
v_call: TRBV28; clone_size: -; j_call: TRBJ1-5; cdr3_length: 17; d_call: -; cdr3_aa: CASRLGQGRVSNQPQHF; cdr3_nt: TGTGCCAGCCGTCTAGGCCAAGGGCGGGTTAGCAATCAGCCCCAGCATTTT
v_call: TRBV4-2; clone_size: -; j_call: TRBJ2-3; cdr3_length: 19; d_call: -; cdr3_aa: CASSYRTGAGGGVTDTQYF; cdr3_nt: TGTGCCAGCAGCTACCGCACAGGTGCAGGGGGAGGAGTGACAGATACGCAGTATTTT
v_call: TRBV7-8; clone_size: -; j_call: TRBJ2-1; cdr3_length: 12; d_call: -; cdr3_aa: CASSLAGPEQFF; cdr3_nt: TGTGCCAGCAGCTTAGCGGGCCCCGAGCAGTTCTTC
v_call: TRBV2; clone_size: -; j_call: TRBJ2-3; cdr3_length: 15; d_call: TRBD2; cdr3_aa: CASSEVAGVTDTQYF; cdr3_nt: TGTGCCAGCAGTGAGGTAGCGGGGGTCACAGATACGCAGTATTTT
v_call: TRBV9; clone_size: -; j_call: TRBJ2-3; cdr3_length: 13; d_call: TRBD2; cdr3_aa: CASNSGATDTQYF; cdr3_nt: TGTGCCAGCAATAGCGGGGCCACAGATACGCAGTATTTT
v_call: TRBV7-9; clone_size: -; j_call: TRBJ2-1; cdr3_length: 13; d_call: -; cdr3_aa: CASSLAVYNEQFF; cdr3_nt: TGTGCCAGCAGCTTAGCCGTCTACAATGAGCAGTTCTTC
v_call: TRBV4-1; clone_size: -; j_call: TRBJ2-1; cdr3_length: 14; d_call: -; cdr3_aa: CASSPDKAYNEQFF; cdr3_nt: TGCGCCAGCAGTCCTGACAAAGCCTACAATGAGCAGTTCTTC
v_call: TRBV6-1; clone_size: -; j_call: TRBJ2-7; cdr3_length: 14; d_call: TRBD2; cdr3_aa: CASSSGLAGYEQYF; cdr3_nt: TGTGCCAGCAGTTCAGGACTAGCAGGCTACGAGCAGTACTTC
v_call: TRBV7-3; clone_size: -; j_call: TRBJ2-2; cdr3_length: 17; d_call: TRBD1; cdr3_aa: CASSLSVTDRTPGELFF; cdr3_nt: TGTGCCAGCAGCTTATCGGTGACGGACAGGACGCCCGGGGAGCTGTTTTTT
v_call: TRBV2; clone_size: -; j_call: TRBJ2-1; cdr3_length: 13; d_call: TRBD1; cdr3_aa: CASRRTGYNEQFF; cdr3_nt: TGTGCCAGCAGGCGGACAGGGTACAATGAGCAGTTCTTC
v_call: TRBV6-5; clone_size: -; j_call: TRBJ2-7; cdr3_length: 14; d_call: -; cdr3_aa: CASSPFGQSYEQYF; cdr3_nt: TGTGCCAGCAGTCCCTTCGGACAGAGCTACGAGCAGTACTTC
v_call: TRBV5-4; clone_size: -; j_call: TRBJ1-2; cdr3_length: 16; d_call: -; cdr3_aa: CASSLAGTPDSYGYTF; cdr3_nt: TGTGCCAGCAGCTTAGCCGGGACTCCCGACTCTTATGGCTACACCTTC
v_call: TRBV5-1; clone_size: -; j_call: TRBJ2-2; cdr3_length: 14; d_call: -; cdr3_aa: CASSLDTLAGELFF; cdr3_nt: TGCGCCAGCAGCTTGGACACGTTGGCCGGGGAGCTGTTTTTT
v_call: TRBV10-1; clone_size: -; j_call: TRBJ1-6; cdr3_length: 17; d_call: TRBD1; cdr3_aa: CASSESIAGGWKSPLHF; cdr3_nt: TGCGCCAGCAGTGAGTCAATAGCAGGGGGGTGGAAATCACCCCTCCACTTT
v_call: TRBV5-1; clone_size: -; j_call: TRBJ2-7; cdr3_length: 16; d_call: TRBD2; cdr3_aa: CASSVYSGGEFYEQYF; cdr3_nt: TGCGCCAGCAGCGTGTATAGCGGGGGGGAATTCTACGAGCAGTACTTC
v_call: TRBV7-9; clone_size: -; j_call: TRBJ1-4; cdr3_length: 17; d_call: -; cdr3_aa: CASSSWDIFGEDEKLFF; cdr3_nt: TGTGCCAGCAGTTCGTGGGACATCTTTGGAGAGGATGAAAAACTGTTTTTT
v_call: TRBV2; clone_size: few; j_call: TRBJ2-7; cdr3_length: 13; d_call: TRBD1; cdr3_aa: CASRGTGFFEQYF; cdr3_nt: TGTGCCAGCAGGGGGACAGGGTTTTTCGAGCAGTACTTC
v_call: TRBV30; clone_size: -; j_call: TRBJ2-1; cdr3_length: 14; d_call: TRBD2; cdr3_aa: CACGLAGGYNEQFF; cdr3_nt: TGTGCCTGTGGGCTAGCGGGGGGATACAATGAGCAGTTCTTC
v_call: TRBV13; clone_size: few; j_call: TRBJ2-7; cdr3_length: 14; d_call: TRBD1; cdr3_aa: CASSLTGTSYEQYF; cdr3_nt: TGTGCCAGCAGCTTGACAGGGACCTCCTACGAGCAGTACTTC
v_call: TRBV7-9; clone_size: once; j_call: TRBJ1-2; cdr3_length: 14; d_call: -; cdr3_aa: CASSLTQFNYGYTF; cdr3_nt: TGTGCCAGCAGCCTGACACAGTTTAACTATGGCTACACCTTC
v_call: TRBV5-5; clone_size: -; j_call: TRBJ1-5; cdr3_length: 15; d_call: TRBD1; cdr3_aa: CASSLEGARNQPQHF; cdr3_nt: TGTGCCAGCAGCTTGGAGGGGGCTCGGAATCAGCCCCAGCATTTT
v_call: TRBV18; clone_size: few; j_call: TRBJ1-2; cdr3_length: 13; d_call: -; cdr3_aa: CASSPPRDYGYTF; cdr3_nt: TGTGCCAGCTCACCACCGAGGGACTATGGCTACACCTTC
v_call: TRBV20-1; clone_size: -; j_call: TRBJ2-1; cdr3_length: 11; d_call: TRBD1; cdr3_aa: CSASTGGEQFF; cdr3_nt: TGCAGTGCTTCGACAGGGGGTGAGCAGTTCTTC
v_call: TRBV27; clone_size: -; j_call: TRBJ2-7; cdr3_length: 12; d_call: -; cdr3_aa: CASSSGTYEQYF; cdr3_nt: TGTGCCAGCAGCTCAGGAACCTACGAGCAGTACTTC
v_call: TRBV6-1; clone_size: few; j_call: TRBJ2-1; cdr3_length: 14; d_call: TRBD2; cdr3_aa: CASSEAPSGGEQFF; cdr3_nt: TGTGCCAGCAGTGAAGCGCCATCGGGGGGTGAGCAGTTCTTC
v_call: TRBV19; clone_size: once; j_call: TRBJ2-2; cdr3_length: 15; d_call: TRBD2; cdr3_aa: CASSISLAGAGELFF; cdr3_nt: TGTGCCAGTAGTATCTCACTAGCGGGGGCCGGGGAGCTGTTTTTT